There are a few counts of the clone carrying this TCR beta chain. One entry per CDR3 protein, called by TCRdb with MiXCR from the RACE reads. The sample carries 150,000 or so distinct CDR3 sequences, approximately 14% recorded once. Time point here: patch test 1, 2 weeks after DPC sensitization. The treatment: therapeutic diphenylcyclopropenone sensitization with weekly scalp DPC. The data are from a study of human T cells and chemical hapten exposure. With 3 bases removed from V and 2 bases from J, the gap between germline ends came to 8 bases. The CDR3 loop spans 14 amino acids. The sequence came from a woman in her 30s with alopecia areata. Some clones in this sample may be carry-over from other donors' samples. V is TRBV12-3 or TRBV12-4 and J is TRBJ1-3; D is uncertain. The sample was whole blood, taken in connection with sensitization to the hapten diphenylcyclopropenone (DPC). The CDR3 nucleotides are TGTGCCAGCAGTTTTGGTGATACTGGAAACACCATATATTTT. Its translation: CASSFGDTGNTIYF.